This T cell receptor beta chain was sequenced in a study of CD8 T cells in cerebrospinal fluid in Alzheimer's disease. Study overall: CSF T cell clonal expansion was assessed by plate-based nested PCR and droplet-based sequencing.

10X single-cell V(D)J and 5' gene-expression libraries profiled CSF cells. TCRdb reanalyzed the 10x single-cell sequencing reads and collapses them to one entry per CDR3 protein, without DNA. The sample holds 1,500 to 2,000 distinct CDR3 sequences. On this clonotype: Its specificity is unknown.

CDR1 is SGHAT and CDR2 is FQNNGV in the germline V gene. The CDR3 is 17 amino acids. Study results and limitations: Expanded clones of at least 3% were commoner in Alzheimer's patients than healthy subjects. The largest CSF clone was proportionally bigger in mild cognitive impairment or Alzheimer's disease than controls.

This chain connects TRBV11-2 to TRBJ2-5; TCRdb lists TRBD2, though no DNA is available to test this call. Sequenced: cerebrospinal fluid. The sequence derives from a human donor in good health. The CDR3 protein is CASSSWTSGAVQETQYF.